Each of the 19 T cell receptor beta chains below was sequenced from the same sample in a study of blood T cell repertoires in COVID-19. Method: immunoSEQ multiplex PCR; TCRdb's copy keeps in-frame clones and lacks some. The sample lists more than 350,000 clones; 70% to 90% were seen once. Input material: PBMCs or T cells enriched from blood (not recorded which). These receptors all stem from a woman under 30 who had been exposed to COVID-19.

V and J are TRBV5-1 and TRBJ1-1, with 7 bases lining up with TRBD1. The germline CDR1 and CDR2 sequences are SGHRS and YFSETQ. This CDR3 is built from 14 residues. V was pared by 10 bases and J by 10 bases, with 19 bases of the junction left unmatched. In DNA, the CDR3 is TGCGCCTGCGGAAGGGTGGGGACAGCTTCTGGAGCTTTCTTT. As protein: CACGRVGTASGAFF.

This chain links TRBV4-2 with TRBJ1-3, with unresolved D. This CDR3 region has 18 residues. The germline V gene encodes CDR1 LGHNA and CDR2 YNFKEQ. V was cut by 0 bases and J by 4 bases, with 19 bases left in between. This CDR3 is CASSQDSGSSARGNTIYF. The CDR3 DNA is TGTGCCAGCAGCCAAGACTCGGGATCATCGGCGAGGGGAAACACCATATATTTT.

The chain links TRBV29-1 to TRBJ2-1, with TRBD2 as a possible D gene (5 bases). V was trimmed by 5 bases and J by 9 bases, leaving 17 bases between them. The CDR3 consists of 13 residues. Germline CDR1 reads SQVTM; CDR2 reads ANQGSEA. CDR3 nucleotides: TGCAGCGTTTCGACTACCAAGATCGGTGAGCAGTTCTTC. Amino acid sequence: CSVSTTKIGEQFF.

The gene calls are TRBV27 and TRBJ1-2; TRBD1 might be the D (5 bases). Trimming pared 2 bases from V and 6 bases from J, leaving 10 bases between. The CDR3 is made up of 13 amino acids. The germline CDR1 and CDR2 sequences are MNHEY and SMNVEV (reference sequence). The DNA of the CDR3 is TGTGCCAGCAGTTTAGACAGCTCAAATGGCTACACCTTC. Residues: CASSLDSSNGYTF.

The chain recombines TRBV13 with TRBJ2-1, with D uncertain. The CDR3 runs to 12 residues. Germline V gene sequence: CDR1 PRHDT, CDR2 FYEKMQ (reference sequence). V lost 5 bases to trimming and J lost 10 bases, with 12 bases between them. As DNA, the CDR3 is TGTGCCAGCAGCACAACAGTCAGCGAGCAGTTCTTC. It is translated as CASSTTVSEQFF. The full variable domain, in which reference TRBV13 and TRBJ2-1 provide the parts outside the CDR3, is AAGVIQSPRHLIKEKRETATLKCYPIPRHDTVYWYQQGPGQDPQFLISFYEKMQSDKGSIPDRFSAQQFSDYHSELNMSSLELGDSALYFCASSTTVSEQFFGPGTRLTVL.

This chain connects TRBV7-9 to TRBJ1-3, with 9 bases aligning to TRBD1. With V trimmed by 4 bases and J by 0 bases, 4 bases remained unmatched. The germline V gene has CDR1 SEHNR and CDR2 FQNEAQ (reference sequence). There are 16 residues in the CDR3. The CDR3 reads CASSSGQGSSGNTIYF. The DNA of the CDR3 is TGTGCCAGCAGCTCAGGACAGGGGAGCTCTGGAAACACCATATATTTT.

The V and J genes are TRBV7-2 and TRBJ1-3; D is undetermined. V was trimmed by 5 bases and J by 1 base, leaving 6 bases between them. The CDR3 runs to 13 residues. Germline CDR1 and CDR2: SGHTA and FQGNSA. The CDR3: CASSVHSGNTIYF. The CDR3 DNA reads as TGTGCCAGCAGCGTCCATTCTGGAAACACCATATATTTT.

The genes are TRBV18 and TRBJ2-7; D is perhaps TRBD2 (5 bases). CDR1 and CDR2 from the germline V gene are KGHSH and LQKENI. The CDR3 runs 14 residues. Trimming took 1 base from V and 2 from J, leaving 9 bases between them. DNA of the CDR3: TGTGCCAGCTCACCACAAGCGGTAACCTACGAGCAGTACTTC. It is translated as CASSPQAVTYEQYF.

In this sample, this clone turned up a few times. Other nucleotide sequences from this sample produce the same CDR3. The gene calls are TRBV28 and TRBJ2-7; D remains ambiguous. The CDR3 totals 12 residues. V shed 4 bases and J shed 0 bases, with 4 bases lying between them. From germline, CDR1 is MDHEN and CDR2 SYDVKM. The CDR3 loop is CASSSSSYEQYF. Here the CDR3 DNA reads TGTGCCAGCAGTTCGAGCTCCTACGAGCAGTACTTC.

The chain combines TRBV4-1 with TRBJ1-6; 7 nucleotides agree with TRBD1. Looked up from germline, CDR1 is MGHRA and CDR2 is YSYEKL. Trimming removed 0 bases from V and 0 bases from J; junction bases left unmatched: 8. This CDR3 is built from 19 residues. CDR3 coding DNA: TGCGCCAGCAGCCAAGAGGAGATCAGGGGGAGCTCCTATAATTCACCCCTCCACTTT. As protein: CASSQEEIRGSSYNSPLHF.

The chain couples TRBV7-3 to TRBJ2-2, with D tentatively TRBD1 (5 bases). The V gene lost 6 bases and the J gene lost 4 bases, with 6 bases spanning the gap. CDR3 length: 12 amino acids. CDR1 is SGHTA, CDR2 FQGTGA, per germline. CDR3 loop: CASRDITGELFF. The CDR3 DNA follows: TGTGCCAGCAGGGACATCACCGGGGAGCTGTTTTTT.

V is TRBV2 and J is TRBJ2-7, with 9 positions matching TRBD1. The J segment lost 5 bases and the V segment lost 8 bases, leaving 4 bases of the junction unmatched. The CDR3 length is 12 residues. Germline assignment: CDR1 SNHLY and CDR2 FYNNEI. CDR3 in amino acids: CASDGQGNEQYF. CDR3 nucleotide sequence: TGTGCCAGCGACGGACAGGGGAACGAGCAGTACTTC.

This clone was seen a handful of times. V usage is TRBV19 and J usage is TRBJ1-1; 7 nucleotides match TRBD1. This CDR3 is 13 amino acids long. Germline V gene lookup returns CDR1 LNHDA and CDR2 SQIVND (reference sequence). Trimming removed 4 bases from V and 8 bases from J; junction bases left unmatched: 7. CDR3 protein: CASSTDRVGEAFF. As DNA, the CDR3 is TGTGCCAGTAGTACCGACAGGGTGGGGGAAGCTTTCTTT. Together with reference TRBV19 and TRBJ1-1, the CDR3 gives the full variable domain: DGGITQSPKYLFRKEGQNVTLSCEQNLNHDAMYWYRQDPGQGLRLIYYSQIVNDFQKGDIAEGYSVSREKKESFPLTVTSAQKNPTAFYLCASSTDRVGEAFFGQGTRLTVV.

This clone was counted only a few times. The rearrangement uses TRBV10-3 and TRBJ1-1; no reliable D call. V lost 5 bases, J lost 8 bases, and 12 bases lay in between. Germline CDR1 is ENHRY and CDR2 is SYGVKD. The CDR3 covers 12 residues. In DNA, the CDR3 is TGTGCCATCAGTACGGGTAGAGGGGAAGCTTTCTTT. It is translated as CAISTGRGEAFF.

The chain couples TRBV20-1 to TRBJ2-1; the D gene is possibly TRBD2 (5 bases). The CDR3 totals 12 residues. V lost 3 bases to trimming and J lost 5 bases, with 8 bases between them. Per germline, CDR1 DFQATT and CDR2 SNEGSKA (reference sequence). The CDR3 loop reads CSASEGDNEQFF. The DNA for the CDR3 is TGCAGTGCTAGTGAGGGAGACAATGAGCAGTTCTTC.

The rearrangement uses TRBV19 and TRBJ1-1; a weak D match, TRBD1 (5 bases). The CDR3 runs to 13 residues. Germline V gene sequence: CDR1 LNHDA, CDR2 SQIVND (reference sequence). V lost 2 bases to trimming and J lost 5 bases, with 9 bases between them. CDR3 residues: CASSISRATEAFF. The CDR3 DNA reads as TGTGCCAGTAGTATAAGCAGGGCTACTGAAGCTTTCTTT.

This chain links TRBV6-5 with TRBJ2-5; D call uncertain. Trimming removed 0 bases from V and 3 bases from J, with 8 bases in between. Per germline, CDR1 MNHEY and CDR2 SVGAGI. The CDR3 is made up of 14 amino acids. CDR3 bases: TGTGCCAGCAGTTACTCGATGGCCAAAGAGACCCAGTACTTC. The encoded protein is CASSYSMAKETQYF.

The V gene is TRBV7-2, the J gene TRBJ2-1; 12 positions agree with TRBD2. Per germline, CDR1 SGHTA and CDR2 FQGNSA. The CDR3 spans 16 residues. The V and J ends lost 5 bases and 1 base, in that order; junction bases with no gene match: 3. This chain's CDR3 is CASSLTSGRSYNEQFF. DNA for the CDR3: TGTGCCAGCAGCCTTACTAGCGGGAGGTCCTACAATGAGCAGTTCTTC.

The genes are TRBV14 and TRBJ1-3; a possible D gene is TRBD1 (5 bases). V dropped 2 bases and J dropped 2 bases, with 7 bases sitting between them. Per germline, CDR1 SGHDN and CDR2 FVKESK. CDR3 size: 14 residues. The CDR3 DNA reads as TGTGCCAGCAGCCAATTGACAGCTGGAAACACCATATATTTT. The encoded protein is CASSQLTAGNTIYF.